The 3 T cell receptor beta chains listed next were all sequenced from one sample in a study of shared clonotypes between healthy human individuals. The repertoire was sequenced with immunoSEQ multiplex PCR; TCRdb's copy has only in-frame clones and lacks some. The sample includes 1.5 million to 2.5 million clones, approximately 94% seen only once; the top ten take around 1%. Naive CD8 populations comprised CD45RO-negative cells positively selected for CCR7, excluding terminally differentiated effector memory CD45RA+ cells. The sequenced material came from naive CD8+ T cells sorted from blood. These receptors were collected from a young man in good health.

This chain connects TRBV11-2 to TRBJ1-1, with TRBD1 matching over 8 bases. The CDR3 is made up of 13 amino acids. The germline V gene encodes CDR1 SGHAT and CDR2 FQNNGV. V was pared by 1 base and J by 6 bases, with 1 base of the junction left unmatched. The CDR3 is CASSLGTGPEAFF. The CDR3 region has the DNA TGTGCCAGCAGCTTAGGGACAGGGCCTGAAGCTTTCTTT. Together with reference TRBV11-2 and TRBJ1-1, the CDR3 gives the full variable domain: EAGVAQSPRYKIIEKRQSVAFWCNPISGHATLYWYQQILGQGPKLLIQFQNNGVVDDSQLPKDRFSAERLKGVDSTLKIQPAKLEDSAVYLCASSLGTGPEAFFGQGTRLTVV.

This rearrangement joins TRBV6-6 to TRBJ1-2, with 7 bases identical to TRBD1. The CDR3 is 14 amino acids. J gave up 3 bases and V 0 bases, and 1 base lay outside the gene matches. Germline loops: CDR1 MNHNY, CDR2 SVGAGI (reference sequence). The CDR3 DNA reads TGTGCCAGCAGTTACTCAACAGGGGACTATGGCTACACCTTC. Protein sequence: CASSYSTGDYGYTF.

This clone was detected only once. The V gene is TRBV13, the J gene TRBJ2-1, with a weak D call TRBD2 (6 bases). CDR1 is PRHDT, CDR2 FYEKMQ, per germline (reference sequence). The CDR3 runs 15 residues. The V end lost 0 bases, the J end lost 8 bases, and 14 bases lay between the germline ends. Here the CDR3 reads CASSLGLARWYEQFF. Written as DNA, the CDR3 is TGTGCCAGCAGCTTAGGACTAGCAAGGTGGTATGAGCAGTTCTTC.